This T cell receptor beta chain was captured by sequencing in a study of Tregs in tolerant kidney transplant recipients. Assay used: immunoSEQ multiplex PCR; TCRdb lists only in-frame clones, some missing. The table records 7,000 to 9,000 clones, about 35% of them present only once. CFSE-labeled recipient PBMCs were cultured six to seven days with irradiated graft donor PBMCs, then FACS-sorted. Whole-study results and caveats: Some patients' samples used different primers over time, so nucleotide sequences weren't comparable. Donor-specific Treg expansion exceeded global Treg expansion in tolerant patients, suggesting antigen drive.

Of note for this clone: Its cognate antigen is unknown.

The CDR3 is 15 residues long. Germline V CDR1 and CDR2: SGHTA, FQGNSA. The V end was cut by 2 bases, the J end by 2 bases, with 10 bases between. The sample consisted of CD8+ T cells from blood cultured with allogeneic cells, taken before the transplant. This receptor was obtained from a human patient who received a combined kidney and bone marrow transplant. The chain couples TRBV7-2 to TRBJ2-1; D gene unclear. The CDR3 is CASSLPQSTYNEQFF. CDR3 coding DNA: TGTGCCAGCAGCTTACCCCAAAGCACCTACAATGAGCAGTTCTTC.